A selection of T cell receptor beta chains follows, all from one sample in a study of T cell clonotyping in hematopoietic cell transplantation. This table comes from immunoSEQ multiplex PCR, and its TCRdb copy is limited to in-frame clones, with some not included. This sample has roughly 3,700 clones; approximately 79% occur once, and the top ten carry approximately 30%. This material consisted of peripheral blood mononuclear cells, taken at the time of graft-versus-host disease after allogeneic stem cell transplant. The source of these receptors is a female patient in her fifties or sixties who had an allogeneic stem cell transplant from an unrelated donor, so the T cells may come from the graft donor. Some clones in this sample may be carry-over from other donors' samples. Both conserved end residues are part of each CDR3. A D gene is named only where the DNA matches it firmly. Expanded clones are given a class, and other clones once, few, many or no size at all.

J,V,D,size,length,DNA,CDR3
TRBJ1-4,TRBV2,TRBD1,-,14,TGTGCCAGCGGTCAGACAGGGGTTAATGAAAAACTGTTTTTT,CASGQTGVNEKLFF
TRBJ2-5,TRBV28,TRBD2,-,17,TGTGCCAGCAGTTCGGGACTTGGGACTAGCGGGGGAGAGACCCAGTACTTC,CASSSGLGTSGGETQYF
TRBJ1-6,TRBV5-1,-,-,14,TGCGCCAGCAGTATGGAACAGGGCTCCTCACCCCTCCACTTT,CASSMEQGSSPLHF
TRBJ2-1,TRBV15,TRBD2,-,16,TGTGCCACCAGCAGGGAAACTAGCGGGGGGGACAATGAGCAGTTCTTC,CATSRETSGGDNEQFF
TRBJ1-6,TRBV4-3,-,-,16,TGCGCCAGCAGCCAAGAGTTGGGGTCGTATAATTCACCCCTCCACTTT,CASSQELGSYNSPLHF
TRBJ2-7,TRBV28,-,-,15,TGTGCCAGCAGTTTACGTACAGGGGAGGCCTACGAGCAGTACTTC,CASSLRTGEAYEQYF
TRBJ1-1,TRBV19,-,-,13,TGTGCCAGTAGAGTGGGGGCGCGGACTGAAGCTTTCTTT,CASRVGARTEAFF
TRBJ2-2,TRBV29-1,-,-,14,TGCAGCGTTGATCTTGACACGAACACCGGGGAGCTGTTTTTT,CSVDLDTNTGELFF
TRBJ2-1,TRBV19,TRBD2,-,13,TGTGCCAGTGGGGGGGGAGGGCGAGCGGAGCAGTTCTTC,CASGGGGRAEQFF
TRBJ1-2,TRBV29-1,-,-,13,TGCAGCGTACGGACAGATACTAACTATGGCTACACCTTC,CSVRTDTNYGYTF
TRBJ2-1,TRBV30,-,-,14,TGTGCCTGGAGTTCCGACAGCGGCTACAATGAGCAGTTCTTC,CAWSSDSGYNEQFF
TRBJ1-4,TRBV20-1,-,-,11,TGCTCTGTACCTCAAATGGAAAAACTGTTTTTT,CSVPQMEKLFF
TRBJ1-1,TRBV28,TRBD1,-,13,TGTGCCAGCAGTCCGAGGGGACAGGTTGAAGCTTTCTTT,CASSPRGQVEAFF
TRBJ2-1,TRBV6-4,TRBD2,-,15,TGTGCCAGCAGTGACTCTAGCGGGGGGGCCAATGAGCAGTTCTTC,CASSDSSGGANEQFF
TRBJ1-6,TRBV5-1,-,-,14,TGCGCCAGCAGAACCTCAGCCGAACCGTCACCCCTCCACTTT,CASRTSAEPSPLHF
TRBJ1-6,TRBV27,-,-,15,TGTGCCAGCAGTTTATCTCCAACAGGGAATTCACCCCTCCACTTT,CASSLSPTGNSPLHF
TRBJ2-7,TRBV25-1,-,-,14,TGTGCCAGCAGTGAAGTAGGGGGCTCCTACGAGCAGTACTTC,CASSEVGGSYEQYF
TRBJ2-6,TRBV6-6,-,-,15,TGTGCCAGCAGTTACTCGGTGTGGGGGGCCAACGTCCTGACTTTC,CASSYSVWGANVLTF
TRBJ2-7,TRBV11-2,-,-,16,TGTGCCAGCAGCTTAGAGTGGGGCGGGTCCGCCTACGAGCAGTACTTC,CASSLEWGGSAYEQYF
TRBJ1-2,TRBV6-5,TRBD1,-,14,TGTGCCAGCAGTCCTGACAGGGCGAACTATGGCTACACCTTC,CASSPDRANYGYTF
TRBJ2-5,TRBV30,-,-,14,TGTGCCTGGAGTGTAGGGGCAGGTCAAGAGACCCAGTACTTC,CAWSVGAGQETQYF
TRBJ1-6,TRBV2,-,few,14,TGTGCCAGCAGCGTACAGGGTTTTGGGAGGGACCTCCACTTT,CASSVQGFGRDLHF
TRBJ1-5,TRBV28,-,-,15,TGTGCCAGCAGTCCCGAGAGGGGAAAAGATCAGCCCCAGCATTTT,CASSPERGKDQPQHF
TRBJ1-3,TRBV10-1,-,-,13,TGCGCCAGCAGTGGGGGGTCTGGAAACACCATATATTTT,CASSGGSGNTIYF
TRBJ1-5,TRBV11-2,-,once,14,TGTGCCAGCGCCCCGCTGGGGCTTAATCAGCCCCAGCATTTT,CASAPLGLNQPQHF
TRBJ2-3,TRBV4-1,TRBD2,-,11,TGCGCCAGCAGCCGCGGGGGAACGCAGTATTTT,CASSRGGTQYF